This T cell receptor (beta chain) was identified in a study of blood T cells in healthy people across ages. As for the study in general: Every two T cells gave about one barcoded beta molecule via template switching.

There were at least 5 micrograms of total RNA extracted from every sample. The authors ran a second PCR of roughly 6 to 11 cycles using a sample-barcoded 5' primer and a J-beta primer mix. TCRdb re-derived calls from the 5' RACE reads in MiXCR, one entry per CDR3 protein. Of 1.8 million or so distinct CDR3 sequences listed, roughly 43% are singletons. The sample holds a few counts of this clonotype. Its antigen is as yet unknown. Study-level points and caveats: TCR beta diversity, measured per million T cells, fell in a roughly linear way with age.

Germline CDR1 and CDR2: DFQATT and SNEGSKA (reference sequence). This CDR3 spans 13 amino acids. V was cut by 3 bases and J by 2 bases, with 11 bases left in between. The specimen sequenced was blood. The origin of this receptor is a human donor in good health. V gene TRBV20-1 combines with J gene TRBJ2-7; a possible D gene is TRBD1 (6 bases). CDR3 DNA sequence: TGCAGTGCTAGTCCCCAGGGGCCCTACGAGCAGTACTTC. This translates into CSASPQGPYEQYF.